The sequence of this TCR beta chain was determined in a study of breast tumors, draining lymph nodes, adjacent tissues. Study results and caveats: Most tumor T cells seemingly derive from lymph node, then expand in tumor. Data only fit, rather than demonstrated, lymph node origin of most tumor T cells.

TCRdb used MiXCR to reprocess the multiplex PCR reads, holding one entry per CDR3 protein. The sample yields 150,000 to 200,000 distinct CDR3 sequences, 33% seen once. Axillary draining lymph nodes of breast cancer patients supplied the node samples. This clonotype was seen ten or more times. No antigen is known for it. In germline, CDR1 is SQVTM, CDR2 ANQGSEA. V was trimmed by 1 base and J by 5 bases, leaving 3 bases between them. The CDR3 covers 11 residues. Sequencing was done on a sample of axillary lymph node tissue. The chain employs TRBV29-1 and TRBJ2-1; no reliable D call. The source is a female donor with breast cancer. Some clones in this sample may be carry-over from other donors' samples. CDR3 sequence: CSVEGDNEQFF. The DNA of the CDR3 is TGCAGCGTTGAAGGGGACAATGAGCAGTTCTTC.